A single sample gave rise to the 25 T cell receptor beta chains below, sequenced in a study of T-cell memory formation after mild COVID-19. TCRdb re-analysed the 5' RACE reads in MiXCR, keeping a single row per CDR3 protein. The sample lists about 410,000 distinct CDR3 sequences, roughly a quarter occurring once. Sequencing input: PBMCs or a T cell subset sorted from them (not recorded which). The source of these receptors is an adult woman who had mild COVID-19 (a few samples of this study predate the infection). Cell type and time point are not known.

The chain recombines TRBV7-3 with TRBJ2-1, with TRBD1 as a possible D gene (6 bases). The germline V and J ends were trimmed by 4 bases and 10 bases, with 11 bases remaining between them. The CDR3 is 12 residues long. Germline-derived CDR1 and CDR2 are SGHTA and FQGTGA. In DNA form, the CDR3 reads TGTGCCAGCAGCTCGCCTGGGACAGAGCAGTTCTTC. It specifies CASSSPGTEQFF.

In its sample, this clonotype was seen a few times. V usage is TRBV15 and J usage is TRBJ2-7; no firm D call. This CDR3 comprises 15 residues. The V end was cut by 5 bases, the J end by 6 bases, with 20 bases between. Germline CDR1 LNHNV, CDR2 YYDKDF (reference sequence). DNA for the CDR3: TGTGCCACCAGCGGAAGACTGGCCGCGACGGGCGAGCAGTACTTC. It is translated as CATSGRLAATGEQYF.

This clonotype was detected many times. The chain recombines TRBV7-2 with TRBJ2-7; the match to TRBD1 covers 7 bases. The CDR3 has 13 residues. Germline loops: CDR1 SGHTA, CDR2 FQGNSA. The V gene end was trimmed by 5 bases and the J gene end by 2 bases; junction bases not matched to a gene: 3. CDR3 residues: CASSRQGAYEQYF. Here the CDR3 DNA reads TGTGCCAGCAGCCGACAGGGAGCCTACGAGCAGTACTTC. The full variable domain, its missing parts supplied by reference TRBV7-2 and TRBJ2-7, is GAGVSQSPSNKVTEKGKDVELRCDPISGHTALYWYRQSLGQGLEFLIYFQGNSAPDKSGLPSDRFSAERTGGSVSTLTIQRTQQEDSAVYLCASSRQGAYEQYFGPGTRLTVT.

The rearrangement joins TRBV7-2 to TRBJ2-4; 13 bases are a match to TRBD2. Looked up from germline, CDR1 is SGHTA and CDR2 is FQGNSA. The CDR3 covers 15 residues. Trimming cost V 4 bases and J 6 bases; bases outside gene matches: 3. The CDR3 sequence is CASSWTSGRLNIQYF. DNA for the CDR3: TGTGCCAGCAGCTGGACTAGCGGGAGATTAAACATTCAGTACTTC.

This clonotype came up many times. The V and J genes are TRBV20-1 and TRBJ1-1; TRBD1 aligns across 10 bases. The CDR3 has 12 residues. Trimming removed 5 bases from V and 3 bases from J; junction bases left unmatched: 0. CDR1 and CDR2 (germline): DFQATT, SNEGSKA (reference sequence). The CDR3 here is CSAGQGDTEAFF. DNA of the CDR3: TGCAGTGCTGGACAGGGGGACACTGAAGCTTTCTTT.

This chain uses TRBV20-1 with TRBJ2-7; 8 nucleotides match TRBD2. The length of the CDR3 is 14 residues. Trimming at V came to 5 bases and at J to 4 bases, leaving 10 bases not matched to a gene. Germline V gives CDR1 DFQATT, CDR2 SNEGSKA (reference sequence). The CDR3 reads CSAPSTSAVYEQYF. The CDR3 DNA sequence: TGCAGTGCTCCATCGACTAGCGCGGTTTACGAGCAGTACTTC.

This chain joins TRBV7-6 and TRBJ2-1, with TRBD1 matching over 9 bases. The germline gives CDR1 SGHVS, CDR2 FNYEAQ. V dropped 2 bases and J dropped 4; count of bases not matched to a gene: 18. CDR3 length: 20 residues. Here the CDR3 DNA reads TGTGCCAGCAGCTTAAGATTTCCCAGCGGGACAGGGAGTCAGTACAATGAGCAGTTCTTC. The encoded protein is CASSLRFPSGTGSQYNEQFF.

This clonotype was detected only a few times. The J gene is TRBJ1-1, the V gene TRBV7-8; D perhaps matches TRBD1 (6 bases). Germline V gene data show CDR1 as SGHVS and CDR2 as FQNEAQ. V was clipped by 5 bases and J by 0 bases, with 13 bases between them. CDR3 size: 15 residues. The CDR3 sequence: CASSTGHLLNTEAFF. CDR3 sequence (DNA): TGTGCCAGCAGCACGGGACATCTTCTGAACACTGAAGCTTTCTTT.

Concerning this clonotype itself: The junction differs from germline at one of its ends, possibly a read error. The chain links TRBV20-1 to TRBJ2-1; D is possibly TRBD2 (6 bases). CDR1 is DFQATT and CDR2 is SNEGSKA in the germline V gene (reference sequence). The CDR3 is made up of 14 amino acids. The CDR3 protein is CSARAGTGDNEQFF. CDR3 nucleotide sequence: TGCAGTGCCAGAGCCGGGACTGGAGACAATGAGCAGTTCTTC.

The table lists this clonotype with a few counts. The J gene is TRBJ2-7, the V gene TRBV4-3; D is uncertain. V lost 1 base, J lost 2 bases, and 9 bases lay in between. CDR1 is LGHNA and CDR2 is YSLEER in the germline V gene. The CDR3 is 14 amino acids. The chain's CDR3 is CASSQVLGPYEQYF. The CDR3 DNA reads as TGCGCCAGCAGCCAAGTTCTAGGGCCCTACGAGCAGTACTTC.

The chain uses TRBV7-6 and TRBJ1-1; TRBD1 aligns across 7 bases. The V gene end was trimmed by 5 bases and the J gene end by 6 bases; junction bases not matched to a gene: 6. CDR1 and CDR2 (germline): SGHVS, FNYEAQ. This CDR3 has 13 amino acids. CDR3 bases: TGTGCCAGCAGCCAAGACAGGGTCGCTGAAGCTTTCTTT. Amino acid sequence: CASSQDRVAEAFF.

The chain has TRBV5-1 and TRBJ2-7; D is possibly TRBD2 (5 bases). This CDR3 spans 15 amino acids. Trimming stripped 2 bases from V and 1 base from J, with 13 bases between. Germline loops: CDR1 SGHRS, CDR2 YFSETQ. CDR3 nucleotides: TGCGCCAGCAGCTTTACTAGTACATCTTCCTACGAGCAGTACTTC. Translated: CASSFTSTSSYEQYF. Full variable domain (rest looked up from reference TRBV5-1 and TRBJ2-7): KAGVTQTPRYLIKTRGQQVTLSCSPISGHRSVSWYQQTPGQGLQFLFEYFSETQRNKGNFPGRFSGRQFSNSRSEMNVSTLELGDSALYLCASSFTSTSSYEQYFGPGTRLTVT.

This chain links TRBV7-9 with TRBJ1-1; D is uncertain. The V gene lost 4 bases and the J gene lost 10 bases, with 10 bases spanning the gap. The CDR3 covers 11 residues. Germline lookup yields CDR1 SEHNR and CDR2 FQNEAQ (reference sequence). The CDR3 region has the DNA TGTGCCAGCAGCTCGGGGTTTGGAGCTTTCTTT. Translated: CASSSGFGAFF.

This chain uses TRBV25-1 with TRBJ1-2; weak D call: TRBD1 (6 bases). The CDR3 has 15 amino acids. V lost 3 bases and J 5 bases, leaving 16 bases between the germline ends. Germline lookup yields CDR1 MGHDK and CDR2 SYGVNS. The CDR3 DNA reads as TGTGCCAGCAGTGACCTGACAGGTACCCCGTATGGCTACACCTTC. This gives the protein CASSDLTGTPYGYTF.

V usage is TRBV14 and J usage is TRBJ2-1; 8 bases match TRBD2. The V gene end was trimmed by 2 bases and the J gene end by 0 bases; junction bases not matched to a gene: 6. Germline V gene lookup returns CDR1 SGHDN and CDR2 FVKESK. The CDR3 length is 17 residues. This chain's CDR3 is CASSQWGGRPSYNEQFF. CDR3 sequence (DNA): TGTGCCAGCAGCCAATGGGGCGGGAGGCCCTCCTACAATGAGCAGTTCTTC.

This clonotype was seen at least ten times. The CDR3 coding sequence is TGCAGTGTCGGACAGGGTAATTCACCCCTCCACTTT. Protein product: CSVGQGNSPLHF. The chain links TRBV20-1 to TRBJ1-6; TRBD1 aligns across 8 bases. The germline CDR1 and CDR2 sequences are DFQATT and SNEGSKA (reference sequence). The junction had 2 bases not matched to a gene; V was cut back by 7 bases and J by 6 bases. This CDR3 is 12 amino acids long.

This clonotype occurred a few times. The chain carries TRBV4-3 and TRBJ2-3; 7 bases align to TRBD2. Germline V lookup: CDR1 LGHNA, CDR2 YSLEER. CDR3 size: 16 residues. With 0 bases clipped from V and 3 bases from J, the junction kept 6 bases outside the gene matches. The CDR3 loop is CASSQDTASGTDTQYF. The CDR3, as DNA: TGCGCCAGCAGCCAAGATACGGCTAGCGGTACAGATACGCAGTATTTT.

The J gene is TRBJ1-1, the V gene TRBV7-6; D may be TRBD1 (5 bases). This CDR3 contains 14 residues. Per the germline V gene, CDR1 is SGHVS and CDR2 is FNYEAQ. V dropped 10 bases and J dropped 0 bases, with 15 bases sitting between them. As DNA, the CDR3 is TGTGCCACCTGGGGGGTCAGAGTGAACACTGAAGCTTTCTTT. This encodes CATWGVRVNTEAFF.

V usage is TRBV10-3 and J usage is TRBJ1-2; a weak D match, TRBD1 (5 bases). Germline CDR1 ENHRY, CDR2 SYGVKD. This CDR3 contains 13 residues. V was pared by 7 bases and J by 4 bases, with 13 bases between. CDR3 region: CAIIGEYSYGYTF. CDR3 bases: TGTGCCATCATAGGGGAGTACAGCTATGGCTACACCTTC.

This clonotype showed up just a few times. The rearrangement joins TRBV7-2 to TRBJ2-6, with D unresolved. Looked up from germline, CDR1 is SGHTA and CDR2 is FQGNSA. The CDR3 runs 15 residues. V lost 1 base and J lost 1, with 5 bases in between. CDR3 region: CASSLGASGANVLTF. CDR3 nucleotide sequence: TGTGCCAGCAGCTTAGGGGCTTCTGGGGCCAACGTCCTGACTTTC.

The V call is TRBV5-1, the J call TRBJ1-1; tentative D call: TRBD1 (5 bases). The ends were cut back, 0 bases at V and 1 base at J, with 10 bases in the middle. Germline CDR1 is SGHRS and CDR2 is YFSETQ. The CDR3 extends over 15 amino acids. CDR3 bases: TGCGCCAGCAGCTTGGAAAGGGGTCGGAACACTGAAGCTTTCTTT. Translation gives CASSLERGRNTEAFF. The whole variable domain, filled in from reference TRBV5-1 and TRBJ1-1, reads KAGVTQTPRYLIKTRGQQVTLSCSPISGHRSVSWYQQTPGQGLQFLFEYFSETQRNKGNFPGRFSGRQFSNSRSEMNVSTLELGDSALYLCASSLERGRNTEAFFGQGTRLTVV.

The rearrangement links TRBV10-3 to TRBJ1-1, with D uncertain. The CDR3 contains 11 residues. The germline CDR1 and CDR2 sequences are ENHRY and SYGVKD. Trimming removed 8 bases at V and 5 bases at J, with 9 bases between. In nucleotides, the CDR3 is TGTGCCATCGGATACAGTACTGAAGCTTTCTTT. Its protein product is CAIGYSTEAFF.

V usage is TRBV4-3 and J usage is TRBJ2-1, with 7 positions matching TRBD1. With 4 bases clipped from V and 4 bases from J, the junction kept 7 bases outside the gene matches. Germline-derived CDR1 and CDR2 are LGHNA and YSLEER. The CDR3 runs 15 residues. The CDR3 DNA reads as TGCGCCAGCAGCCCGGGACAGAGAATGTACAATGAGCAGTTCTTC. Translation gives CASSPGQRMYNEQFF.

This clonotype has only a few counts. The rearrangement uses TRBV12-3 or TRBV12-4 and TRBJ1-2; no clear D gene. The CDR3 is made up of 13 amino acids. V shed 7 bases and J shed 1 base, with 10 bases lying between them. CDR3 sequence reads: CASTISVNYGYTF. CDR3 coding DNA: TGTGCCAGCACTATCAGTGTTAACTATGGCTACACCTTC.

This clonotype appeared a few times. This rearrangement joins TRBV6-1 to TRBJ2-5; possibly TRBD1 for D (6 bases). CDR1 is MNHNS, CDR2 SASEGT, per germline. Trimming took off 6 bases at V and 1 base at J, with 9 bases between the two ends. The CDR3 is 13 amino acids. The CDR3 spells CASRGQFQETQYF. CDR3 in DNA: TGTGCCAGCAGGGGACAATTCCAAGAGACCCAGTACTTC.